This T cell receptor beta chain was sequenced in a study of T cells expressing NK-cell markers. Study details: The authors sequenced eight donors, of whom seven were HCMV-seropositive and one was seronegative. Study-wide results and limits: In four donors, these clonotypes also led the CD3+CD56-NKG2C+ fraction.

TCRdb reprocessed the 5' RACE reads and reports one entry per CDR3 protein, with no DNA. This specimen shows a few hundred thousand distinct CDR3 sequences; the ten leading clones hold 3.5% to 4.5%. Germline V gives CDR1 SGHVS, CDR2 FNYEAQ. The CDR3 extends over 13 amino acids. A remark on this clonotype: Its antigen is still unknown.

The chain combines TRBV7-6 with TRBJ2-3; no DNA is available, so the TRBD1 call from TCRdb remains unchecked. The TCR was taken from a man younger than 35 in good health. Specimen: blood T cells: a sorted CD56 or NKG2C T cell subset, CD4+ or CD8+ T cells, or bulk PBMC T cells (not recorded which). The CDR3 is CASSPRQGVTQYF.